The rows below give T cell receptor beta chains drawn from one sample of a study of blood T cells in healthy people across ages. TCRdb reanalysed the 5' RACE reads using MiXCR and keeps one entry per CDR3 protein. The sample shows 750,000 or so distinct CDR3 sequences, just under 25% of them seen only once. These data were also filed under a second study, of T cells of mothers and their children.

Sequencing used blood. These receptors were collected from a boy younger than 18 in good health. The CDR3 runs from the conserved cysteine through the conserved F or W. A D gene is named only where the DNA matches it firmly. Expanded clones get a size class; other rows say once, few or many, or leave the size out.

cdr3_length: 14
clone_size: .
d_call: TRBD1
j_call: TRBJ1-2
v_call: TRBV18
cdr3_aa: CASSPTGGADGYTF
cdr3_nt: TGTGCCAGCTCACCTACAGGGGGCGCGGATGGCTACACCTTC

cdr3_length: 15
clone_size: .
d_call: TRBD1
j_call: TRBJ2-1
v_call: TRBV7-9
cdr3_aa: CASSLQGQGFNEQFF
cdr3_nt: TGTGCCAGCAGCTTACAAGGACAGGGATTTAATGAGCAGTTCTTC

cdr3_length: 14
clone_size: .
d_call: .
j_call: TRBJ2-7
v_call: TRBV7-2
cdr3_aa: CASSLGGVAGEQYF
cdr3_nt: TGTGCCAGCAGCTTAGGAGGTGTGGCGGGCGAGCAGTACTTC

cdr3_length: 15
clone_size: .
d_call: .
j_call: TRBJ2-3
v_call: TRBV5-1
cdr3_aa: CASIRSGTLTDTQYF
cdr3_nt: TGCGCCAGCATTCGTTCGGGGACTCTCACAGATACGCAGTATTTT

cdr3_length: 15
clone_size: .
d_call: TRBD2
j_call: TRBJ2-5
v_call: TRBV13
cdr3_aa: CASGSTGTSGTTRDF
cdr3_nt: TGTGCCAGCGGAAGTACCGGGACTAGCGGGACAACTAGGGACTTC

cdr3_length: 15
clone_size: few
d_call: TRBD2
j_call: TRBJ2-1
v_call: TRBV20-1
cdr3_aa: CSARSLADNLNEQFF
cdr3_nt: TGCAGTGCTAGAAGCCTAGCGGACAACCTCAATGAGCAGTTCTTC

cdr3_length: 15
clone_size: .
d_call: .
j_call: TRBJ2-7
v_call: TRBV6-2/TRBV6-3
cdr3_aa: CASPPAGTALNEQYF
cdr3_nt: TGTGCCAGCCCTCCCGCCGGGACGGCGCTAAACGAGCAGTACTTC

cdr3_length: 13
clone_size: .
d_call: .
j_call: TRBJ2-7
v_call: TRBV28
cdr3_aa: CASMAEAVYEQYF
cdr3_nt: TGTGCCAGCATGGCCGAGGCAGTCTACGAGCAGTACTTC

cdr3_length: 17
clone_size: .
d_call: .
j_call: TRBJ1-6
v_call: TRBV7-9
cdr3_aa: CASSLVSWGLTSSPPHF
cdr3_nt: TGTGCCAGCAGCTTAGTTTCCTGGGGGCTCACCAGCTCACCCCCCCACTTT

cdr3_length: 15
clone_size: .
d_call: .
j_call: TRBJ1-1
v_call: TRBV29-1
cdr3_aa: CSVDRWGAMNTEAFF
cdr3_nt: TGCAGCGTCGATCGGTGGGGGGCCATGAACACTGAAGCTTTCTTT

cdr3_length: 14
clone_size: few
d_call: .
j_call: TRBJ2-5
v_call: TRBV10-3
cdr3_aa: CAISDRVGKETQYF
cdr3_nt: TGTGCCATCAGTGACAGGGTGGGGAAAGAGACCCAGTACTTC

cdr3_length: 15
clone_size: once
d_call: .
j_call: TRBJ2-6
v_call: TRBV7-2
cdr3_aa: CASSLMGQGANVLTF
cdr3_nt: TGTGCCAGCAGCTTAATGGGGCAAGGGGCCAACGTCCTGACTTTC

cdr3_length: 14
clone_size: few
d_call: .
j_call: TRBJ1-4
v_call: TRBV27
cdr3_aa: CASSRERPNEKLFF
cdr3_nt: TGTGCCAGCAGCCGAGAGAGACCAAATGAAAAACTGTTTTTT

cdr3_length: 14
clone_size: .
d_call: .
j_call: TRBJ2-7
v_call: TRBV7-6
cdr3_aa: CASSVTINSYEQYF
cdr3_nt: TGTGCCAGCAGCGTGACTATTAACTCCTACGAGCAGTACTTC

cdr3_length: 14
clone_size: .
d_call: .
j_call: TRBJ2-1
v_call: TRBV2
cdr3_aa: CASSGFSGNNEQFF
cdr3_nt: TGTGCCAGCAGTGGTTTTAGCGGCAACAATGAGCAGTTCTTC

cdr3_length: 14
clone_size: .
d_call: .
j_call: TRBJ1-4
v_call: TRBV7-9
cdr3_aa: CASSSDAEREKLFF
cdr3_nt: TGTGCCAGCAGCAGTGACGCTGAGCGTGAAAAACTGTTTTTT

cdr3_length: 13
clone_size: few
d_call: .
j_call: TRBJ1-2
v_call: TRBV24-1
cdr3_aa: CATSDRRSDGYTF
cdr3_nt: TGTGCCACCAGTGACCGTAGGTCGGACGGCTACACCTTC

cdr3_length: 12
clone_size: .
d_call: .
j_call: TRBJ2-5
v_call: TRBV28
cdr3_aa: CASSIREETQYF
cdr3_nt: TGTGCCAGCAGTATCAGGGAAGAGACCCAGTACTTC

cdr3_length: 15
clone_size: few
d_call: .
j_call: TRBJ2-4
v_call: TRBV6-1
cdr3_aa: CASTNWGDAKNIQYF
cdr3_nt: TGTGCCAGCACGAATTGGGGGGACGCCAAAAACATTCAGTACTTC

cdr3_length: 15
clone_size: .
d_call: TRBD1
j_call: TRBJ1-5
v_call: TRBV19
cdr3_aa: CASTTPGQGGQPQHF
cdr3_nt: TGTGCCAGTACCACCCCAGGACAGGGCGGCCAGCCCCAGCATTTT

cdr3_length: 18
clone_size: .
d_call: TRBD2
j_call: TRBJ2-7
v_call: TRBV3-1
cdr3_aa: CASSQDPGTSGGIYEQYF
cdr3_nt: TGTGCCAGCAGCCAAGATCCCGGAACTAGCGGGGGGATTTACGAGCAGTACTTC

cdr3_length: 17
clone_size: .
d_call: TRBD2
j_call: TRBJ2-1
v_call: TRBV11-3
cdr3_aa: CASSLLAGGSSYNEQFF
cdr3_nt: TGTGCCAGCAGCTTGCTAGCGGGGGGGAGCTCCTACAATGAGCAGTTCTTC

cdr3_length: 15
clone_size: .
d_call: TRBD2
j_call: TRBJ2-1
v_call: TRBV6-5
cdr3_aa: CASSSPGSGRTEQFF
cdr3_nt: TGTGCCAGCAGTTCCCCGGGAAGCGGGAGAACTGAGCAGTTCTTC

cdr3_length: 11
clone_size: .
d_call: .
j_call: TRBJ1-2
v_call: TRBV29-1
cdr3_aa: CSVVGGGLYTF
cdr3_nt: TGCAGCGTTGTGGGGGGCGGTCTATACACCTTC

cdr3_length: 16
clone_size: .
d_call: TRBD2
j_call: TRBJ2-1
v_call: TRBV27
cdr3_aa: CASSHEAGALENEQLF
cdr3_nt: TGTGCCAGCAGTCACGAAGCGGGGGCTCTTGAGAATGAGCAGCTTTTC

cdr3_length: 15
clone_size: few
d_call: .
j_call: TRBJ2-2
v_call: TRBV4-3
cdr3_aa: CASSQDLRNTGELFF
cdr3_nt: TGCGCCAGCAGCCAAGATTTAAGAAACACCGGGGAGCTGTTTTTT

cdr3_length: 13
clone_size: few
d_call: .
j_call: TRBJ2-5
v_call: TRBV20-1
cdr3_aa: CSVGQGLIETQYF
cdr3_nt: TGCAGTGTGGGGCAGGGGTTAATCGAGACCCAGTACTTC

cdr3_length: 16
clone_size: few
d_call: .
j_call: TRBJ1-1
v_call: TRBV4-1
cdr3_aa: CASSQGWGGAYTEAFF
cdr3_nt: TGCGCCAGCAGCCAAGGATGGGGGGGTGCGTACACTGAAGCTTTCTTT

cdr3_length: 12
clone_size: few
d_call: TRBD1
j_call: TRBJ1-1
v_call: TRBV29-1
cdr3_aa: CSVGQGWTEAFF
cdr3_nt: TGCAGCGTAGGACAGGGTTGGACTGAAGCTTTCTTT

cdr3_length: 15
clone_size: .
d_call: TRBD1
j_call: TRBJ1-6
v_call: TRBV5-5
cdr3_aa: CASSFEGQGNSPLHF
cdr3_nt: TGTGCCAGCAGCTTTGAGGGACAGGGGAATTCACCCCTCCACTTT

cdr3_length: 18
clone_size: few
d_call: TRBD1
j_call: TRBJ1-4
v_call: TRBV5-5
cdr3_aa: CASSFLPTPGQPNEKLFF
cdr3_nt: TGTGCCAGCAGCTTCCTACCCACACCGGGACAGCCCAATGAAAAACTGTTTTTT

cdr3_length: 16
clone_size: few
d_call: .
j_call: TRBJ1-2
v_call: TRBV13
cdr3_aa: CASSSSGAASRYGYTF
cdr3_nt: TGTGCCAGCAGCTCCTCAGGGGCAGCCTCCCGATATGGCTACACCTTC

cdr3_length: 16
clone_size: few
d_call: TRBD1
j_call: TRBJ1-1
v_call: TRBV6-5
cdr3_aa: CASNSRDRGPDTEAFF
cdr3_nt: TGTGCCAGCAATTCCCGGGACAGGGGTCCGGACACTGAAGCTTTCTTT

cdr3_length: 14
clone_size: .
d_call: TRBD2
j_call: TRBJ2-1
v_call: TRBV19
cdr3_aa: CASRSGRTYNEQFF
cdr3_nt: TGTGCCAGCCGTAGCGGGAGGACTTACAATGAGCAGTTCTTC

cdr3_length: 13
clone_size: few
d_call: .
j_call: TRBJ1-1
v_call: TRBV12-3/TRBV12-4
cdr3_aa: CASSLQGPPGAFF
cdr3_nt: TGTGCCAGCAGTTTGCAGGGGCCCCCGGGAGCTTTCTTT

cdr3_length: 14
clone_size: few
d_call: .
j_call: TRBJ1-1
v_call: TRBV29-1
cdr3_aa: CSAESGTYATEAFF
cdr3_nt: TGCAGCGCCGAATCCGGGACGTACGCCACTGAAGCTTTCTTT

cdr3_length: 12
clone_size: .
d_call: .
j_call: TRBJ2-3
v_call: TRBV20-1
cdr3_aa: CSPRQGTDTQYF
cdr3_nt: TGCAGTCCCAGGCAGGGCACAGATACGCAGTATTTT

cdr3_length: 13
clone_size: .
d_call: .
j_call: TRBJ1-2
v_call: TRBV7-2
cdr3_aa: CASGLGGDYGYTF
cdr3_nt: TGTGCCAGCGGCTTAGGAGGGGACTATGGCTACACCTTC

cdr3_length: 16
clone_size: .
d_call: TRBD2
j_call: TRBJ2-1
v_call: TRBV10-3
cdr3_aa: CAISESGSGGALEQFF
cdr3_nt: TGTGCCATCAGTGAGTCTGGTAGCGGGGGGGCCCTTGAGCAGTTCTTC

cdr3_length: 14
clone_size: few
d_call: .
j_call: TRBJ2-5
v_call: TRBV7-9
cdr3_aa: CATPGVDREETQYF
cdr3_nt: TGTGCCACCCCTGGGGTTGACCGAGAAGAGACCCAGTACTTC

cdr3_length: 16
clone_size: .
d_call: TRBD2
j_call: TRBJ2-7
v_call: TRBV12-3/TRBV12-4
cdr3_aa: CASTSGLAGGSYEQYF
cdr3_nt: TGTGCCAGCACCTCGGGACTAGCGGGAGGAAGCTACGAGCAGTACTTC

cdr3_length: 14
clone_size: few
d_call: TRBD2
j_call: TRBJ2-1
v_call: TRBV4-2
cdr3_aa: CASSHYLAAGEQFF
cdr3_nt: TGTGCCAGCAGCCACTACCTAGCGGCCGGGGAGCAGTTCTTC